The clone carrying this T cell receptor (beta chain) showed up just a few times. This specimen comes from a study of beta chain features in type 1 diabetes. The investigators reverse transcribed all of the isolated RNA, so they sequenced expressed TCRB transcripts. The assay was immunoSEQ multiplex PCR, and TCRdb's table has in-frame clones only and misses some. The data show 860,000 or so clones, about 17% seen once. CDR1 is SGHRS and CDR2 is YFSETQ in the germline V gene. The CDR3 runs to 14 residues. Losses at the gene ends were 3 bases for V and 1 base for J; bases not matched to a gene: 2. The receptor was isolated from a woman aged 18-29 years in good health. Material for sequencing was naive CD4+ T cells from blood. The J gene is TRBJ2-3, the V gene TRBV5-1, with TRBD2 identical over 7 bases. The CDR3: CASSYTSGTDTQYF. As DNA, the CDR3 is TGCGCCAGCAGCTACACTAGCGGCACAGATACGCAGTATTTT.